This T cell receptor (beta chain) originates from a study of OX40 agonist ivuxolimab in advanced cancers. Germline V gene sequence: CDR1 MDHEN, CDR2 SYDVKM. The CDR3 extends over 12 amino acids. V was cut by 6 bases and J by 2 bases, with 6 bases left in between. Data came from immunoSEQ multiplex PCR; TCRdb stores just in-frame clones and leaves some out. The sample lists tens of thousands of clones, roughly 80% occurring once. The chain employs TRBV28 and TRBJ2-3; no firm D call. The receptor's source is an adult with an advanced solid tumor such as melanoma, head and neck, liver or kidney cancer. Sequencing used CD4+ or CD8+ T cells sorted from blood, obtained in a trial of the OX40 agonist ivuxolimab. CDR3 loop: CASRDFTDTQYF. In nucleotides, the CDR3 is TGTGCCAGCAGGGATTTCACAGATACGCAGTATTTT.